Below, 31 T cell receptor beta chains from the same sample are listed, as sequenced in a study of blood T cells in healthy people across ages. A J-beta primer mix and a sample-barcoded 5' primer were used in a second PCR of roughly 6 to 11 cycles. Using its own MiXCR run on the 5' RACE reads, TCRdb lists one record per CDR3 protein. The sample shows approximately 810,000 distinct CDR3 sequences, under 30% of them seen only once. Material: blood. The receptors derive from a woman aged 80 or over in good health.

Details on this clonotype: A much larger clone lies one base from this, so it may be a read error. This sequence joins TRBV7-9 and TRBJ2-7; 7 bases fit TRBD1. The CDR3 runs 13 residues. CDR1 is SEHNR, CDR2 FQNEAQ, per germline (reference sequence). V dropped 6 bases and J dropped 7; count of bases not matched to a gene: 9. CDR3 in DNA: TGTGCCAGCAGGGTTGACAGGGAAAATGAGCAGTACTTC. It specifies CASRVDRENEQYF.

This clonotype has a count of ten or more. The rearrangement uses TRBV6-5 and TRBJ2-4; D might be TRBD1 or TRBD2, each matching 5 bases. V was clipped by 8 bases and J by 8 bases, with 16 bases between them. Germline V gives CDR1 MNHEY, CDR2 SVGAGI. The CDR3 is made up of 13 amino acids. CDR3 DNA sequence: TGTGCCAGCCGCTACCGGGTGGGGGACATTCAGTACTTC. Protein product: CASRYRVGDIQYF.

This clonotype came up a few times. The chain couples TRBV18 to TRBJ1-1, with 7 bases aligning to TRBD1. CDR1 is KGHSH, CDR2 LQKENI, per germline. The CDR3 covers 13 residues. J gave up 7 bases and V 5 bases, and 7 bases lay outside the gene matches. CDR3 sequence: CASSSEGAGEAFF. CDR3 sequence (DNA): TGTGCCAGCTCATCGGAGGGGGCGGGTGAAGCTTTCTTT.

The sample holds a few counts of this clonotype. The V call is TRBV5-6, the J call TRBJ2-1; the match to TRBD1 covers 7 bases. With V trimmed by 5 bases and J by 3 bases, 17 bases remained unmatched. Germline V gene sequence: CDR1 SGHDT, CDR2 YYEEEE. The length of the CDR3 is 18 residues. The CDR3 reads CASREDRQGLSIYNEQFF. In DNA form, the CDR3 reads TGTGCCAGCAGGGAAGACCGACAGGGCCTTTCCATCTACAATGAGCAGTTCTTC. The full variable domain, with the rest looked up from reference TRBV5-6 and TRBJ2-1, is DAGVTQSPTHLIKTRGQQVTLRCSPKSGHDTVSWYQQALGQGPQFIFQYYEEEERQRGNFPDRFSGHQFPNYSSELNVNALLLGDSALYLCASREDRQGLSIYNEQFFGPGTRLTVL.

This clonotype was seen at least ten times. The chain joins TRBV11-2 to TRBJ2-1; TRBD1 might be the D (5 bases). The CDR3 has 13 amino acids. Trimming stripped 3 bases from V and 7 bases from J, with 10 bases between. In germline, CDR1 is SGHAT, CDR2 FQNNGV. The CDR3 is CASSFAGINEQFF. CDR3 sequence (DNA): TGTGCCAGCAGCTTCGCAGGGATAAATGAGCAGTTCTTC.

The chain couples TRBV5-1 to TRBJ2-6, with 7 bases identical to TRBD1. The CDR3 is 13 amino acids. V shed 9 bases and J 3 bases; nucleotides not matched to a gene: 3. Germline assignment: CDR1 SGHRS and CDR2 YFSETQ. The CDR3 DNA reads TGCGCCACCGGACAGGATGGGGCCAACGTCCTGACTTTC. This translates into CATGQDGANVLTF.

The genes are TRBV7-2 and TRBJ2-1; D tentatively fits TRBD1 or TRBD2 (5 bases each). The germline V and J ends were trimmed by 4 bases and 10 bases, with 14 bases remaining between them. CDR1 is SGHTA and CDR2 is FQGNSA in the germline V gene. This CDR3 region has 13 residues. The CDR3 here is CTSSYKLGREQFF. CDR3 DNA sequence: TGTACCAGCAGCTACAAACTGGGACGAGAGCAGTTCTTC.

This clonotype was detected ten times or more. The chain is built from TRBV5-1 and TRBJ1-2, with 11 bases identical to TRBD1. The length of the CDR3 is 16 residues. The trim removed 4 bases at V and 10 bases at J, leaving 15 bases unmatched. Germline V gene data show CDR1 as SGHRS and CDR2 as YFSETQ. The CDR3 region has the DNA TGCGCCAGCAGCCACAGGGGGACAGGGGGGCTAGAAGTCTACACCTTC. Its protein product is CASSHRGTGGLEVYTF.

On this clonotype: This may be a read error, as it is one base from a much larger clone. This chain joins TRBV10-3 and TRBJ1-5; TRBD1 agrees at 7 bases. V was pared by 2 bases and J by 9 bases, with 10 bases of the junction left unmatched. The germline CDR1 and CDR2 sequences are ENHRY and SYGVKD. The CDR3 is 15 amino acids. CDR3 sequence reads: CAISEQGVAGRPQHF. As DNA, the CDR3 is TGTGCCATCAGTGAGCAGGGGGTAGCGGGTCGGCCCCAGCATTTT.

A few counts support this clonotype. J is TRBJ1-2 and V is TRBV3-1; D is unresolved. V gave up 1 base and J gave up 1 base, with 10 bases separating them. This CDR3 contains 15 residues. Germline V CDR1 and CDR2: LGHDT, YNNKEL (reference sequence). CDR3 in amino acids: CASSQAAGYNYGYTF. The CDR3, as DNA: TGTGCCAGCAGCCAAGCAGCAGGATATAACTATGGCTACACCTTC.

The CDR3 loop reads CASSSKTGANNEQFF. CDR3 nucleotides: TGTGCCAGCAGCTCCAAGACAGGGGCAAATAATGAGCAGTTCTTC. The V and J genes are TRBV7-2 and TRBJ2-1, with 8 bases matching TRBD1. Germline lookup yields CDR1 SGHTA and CDR2 FQGNSA. The CDR3 sequence is 15 residues long. Trimming removed 4 bases from V and 7 bases from J; junction bases left unmatched: 9.

The rearrangement uses TRBV5-4 and TRBJ1-1; 8 nucleotides line up with TRBD1. The CDR3 totals 15 residues. CDR1 is SGHNT and CDR2 is YYREEE in the germline V gene (reference sequence). V shed 7 bases, J shed 1 base, and the junction held 9 bases outside the gene matches. The CDR3 reads CASGPKGTGNTEAFF. DNA of the CDR3: TGTGCCAGCGGACCGAAAGGGACAGGGAACACTGAAGCTTTCTTT.

Ten or more counts support this clonotype. The J gene is TRBJ2-3, the V gene TRBV20-1; 15 nucleotides match TRBD2. V dropped 3 bases and J dropped 3; count of bases not matched to a gene: 4. The germline V gene has CDR1 DFQATT and CDR2 SNEGSKA (reference sequence). The CDR3 consists of 16 residues. CDR3 residues: CSARSGLAGGTDTQYF. The CDR3 DNA reads as TGCAGTGCTAGGTCAGGACTAGCGGGGGGGACAGATACGCAGTATTTT.

The V gene is TRBV3-1, the J gene TRBJ2-2, with D tentatively TRBD1 (6 bases). This CDR3 is 16 amino acids long. CDR1 is LGHDT, CDR2 YNNKEL, per germline (reference sequence). Trimming took 0 bases from V and 1 from J, leaving 9 bases between them. The CDR3 protein is CASSQEGTLNTGELFF. The DNA of the CDR3 is TGTGCCAGCAGCCAAGAAGGGACACTGAACACCGGGGAGCTGTTTTTT.

About this clonotype: One junction end does not reproduce the germline sequence, and a read error may be involved. This chain joins TRBV3-1 and TRBJ2-5; 11 bases agree with TRBD1. CDR3 length: 16 residues. Germline CDR1 is LGHDT and CDR2 is YNNKEL (reference sequence). The CDR3 nucleotides read TGTGCCAGCAACCAAGACTGGGACAGGGGGGTCAGGACCCAGTACTTC. Its protein is CASNQDWDRGVRTQYF.

This chain uses TRBV11-1 with TRBJ1-1, with D possibly being TRBD1 (5 bases). The V and J ends lost 4 bases and 0 bases respectively, with 15 bases between them. Germline-derived CDR1 and CDR2 are SGHAT and FQDESV (reference sequence). The length of the CDR3 is 16 residues. CDR3 residues: CASSSDRQRMNTEAFF. The CDR3 DNA is TGTGCCAGCAGCTCTGACCGACAGCGCATGAACACTGAAGCTTTCTTT.

This clonotype was detected a few times. A read error may explain this, as a much larger clone is one base away. This chain connects TRBV5-1 to TRBJ2-7; D may be TRBD1 (5 bases). Germline loops: CDR1 SGHRS, CDR2 YFSETQ. The V end was cut by 1 base, the J end by 7 bases, with 12 bases between. This CDR3 spans 13 amino acids. For the CDR3, the DNA is TGCGCCAGCAGCTTGCAAGGGGAAAATGAGCAGTACTTC. This translates into CASSLQGENEQYF.

This clonotype has more than one count but fewer than ten. A read error may be the cause here, since a much bigger clone is one base away. The chain employs TRBV6-6 and TRBJ2-7, with 7 nucleotides matching TRBD2. Germline V lookup: CDR1 MNHNY, CDR2 SVGAGI (reference sequence). The V gene end was trimmed by 6 bases and the J gene end by 0 bases; junction bases not matched to a gene: 11. The CDR3 has 16 residues. This chain's CDR3 is CASSALRLADSYEQYF. In DNA form, the CDR3 reads TGTGCCAGCAGCGCCCTAAGGCTAGCGGACTCCTACGAGCAGTACTTC.

The V gene is TRBV28, the J gene TRBJ1-2; 8 nucleotides agree with TRBD1. This CDR3 region has 14 residues. Trimming at V came to 7 bases and at J to 4 bases, leaving 8 bases not matched to a gene. Looked up from germline, CDR1 is MDHEN and CDR2 is SYDVKM. The CDR3 coding sequence is TGTGCCAGCAACAGTGAACAGGGGGGCTATGGCTACACCTTC. Protein product: CASNSEQGGYGYTF.

The table lists this clonotype with a few counts. The chain recombines TRBV18 with TRBJ2-5; D gene unclear. This CDR3 is built from 15 residues. The V gene lost 4 bases and the J gene lost 2 bases, with 14 bases spanning the gap. The V gene's germline CDR1 is KGHSH and CDR2 LQKENI. The CDR3 protein is CASSLGTSRQETQYF. The CDR3 coding sequence is TGTGCCAGCTCACTAGGTACGAGCAGGCAAGAGACCCAGTACTTC.

This clonotype was observed at least ten times. The rearrangement links TRBV11-2 to TRBJ2-3; TRBD2 aligns across 8 bases. This CDR3 comprises 16 residues. Germline V lookup: CDR1 SGHAT, CDR2 FQNNGV. The V and J ends lost 8 bases and 2 bases, in that order; junction bases with no gene match: 12. CDR3 region: CASSRTGGLNTDTQYF. For the CDR3, the DNA is TGTGCCAGCTCCCGGACGGGGGGGCTAAACACAGATACGCAGTATTTT.

The chain joins TRBV19 to TRBJ2-2, with a weak D call TRBD2 (6 bases). This CDR3 is 17 amino acids long. Germline V lookup: CDR1 LNHDA, CDR2 SQIVND (reference sequence). Trimming left V 1 base short and J 4 bases short, with 16 bases between. CDR3 protein: CASSIVGLKGTTGELFF. CDR3 DNA sequence: TGTGCCAGTAGTATAGTTGGACTAAAAGGAACCACCGGGGAGCTGTTTTTT.

The V call is TRBV27, the J call TRBJ2-7; D call uncertain. Germline assignment: CDR1 MNHEY and CDR2 SMNVEV (reference sequence). The CDR3 is 14 residues long. V was clipped by 4 bases and J by 3 bases, with 13 bases between them. The CDR3 is CASSSRTGLYEQYV. CDR3 sequence (DNA): TGTGCCAGCAGTTCGAGGACCGGTCTCTACGAGCAGTACGTC.

This clonotype was seen just once. This chain links TRBV20-1 with TRBJ2-5; D is possibly TRBD2 (5 bases). V gave up 0 bases and J gave up 11 bases, with 22 bases separating them. Germline V gene lookup returns CDR1 DFQATT and CDR2 SNEGSKA (reference sequence). This CDR3 is built from 15 residues. The CDR3 sequence: CSARDRRKNSYKQYF. The CDR3 DNA follows: TGCAGTGCTAGAGATAGGAGGAAAAACAGCTACAAGCAGTACTTC.

As regards this clonotype: Possible read error: a much larger clone is one base away. The DNA of the CDR3 is TGTGCCGGCAGTGCTCTCACTAGCGGGGTTGGGGAGCAGTTCTTC. This gives the protein CAGSALTSGVGEQFF. This rearrangement joins TRBV2 to TRBJ2-1, with 10 bases lining up with TRBD2. Germline V CDR1 and CDR2: SNHLY, FYNNEI. CDR3 length: 15 amino acids.

This clonotype has more than one count but fewer than ten. The chain recombines TRBV7-9 with TRBJ2-3; possibly TRBD1 for D (6 bases). V lost 3 bases and J 7 bases, leaving 26 bases between the germline ends. From germline, CDR1 is SEHNR and CDR2 FQNEAQ (reference sequence). The CDR3 loop spans 18 amino acids. CDR3 sequence reads: CASSLLPRGTRSVNTQYF. CDR3 nucleotide sequence: TGTGCCAGCAGCTTGCTACCCCGTGGGACAAGGTCCGTAAATACGCAGTATTTT.

Notes on this clonotype: A clone one base away is much larger, so this may be a read error. The chain carries TRBV3-1 and TRBJ2-6, with D perhaps TRBD1 (6 bases). Trimming stripped 4 bases from V and 4 bases from J, with 14 bases between. CDR1 is LGHDT, CDR2 YNNKEL, per germline (reference sequence). This CDR3 is built from 16 residues. The CDR3 here is CASSRDSGDGANVLTF. The CDR3 DNA follows: TGTGCCAGCAGCCGAGATTCAGGGGACGGGGCCAACGTCCTGACTTTC.

This clonotype has a count of ten or more. The J gene is TRBJ2-5, the V gene TRBV12-3 or TRBV12-4; D call uncertain. CDR3 length equals 12 residues. V lost 4 bases to trimming and J lost 5 bases, with 8 bases between them. The CDR3 reads CASSSRMETQYF. CDR3 coding DNA: TGTGCCAGCAGTTCCAGAATGGAGACCCAGTACTTC.

Concerning this clonotype itself: A clone one base away is much larger, so this may be a read error. The chain recombines TRBV3-1 with TRBJ2-7; 8 positions match TRBD1. The V gene's germline CDR1 is LGHDT and CDR2 YNNKEL (reference sequence). The CDR3 covers 16 residues. The trim removed 4 bases at V and 7 bases at J, leaving 15 bases unmatched. CDR3 DNA: TGTGCCAGCAGCCCACCACGAGAGACAGGGGTCCATGAGCAGTACTTC. Amino acids: CASSPPRETGVHEQYF.

The chain combines TRBV7-2 with TRBJ1-2; no reliable D call. The CDR3 is 16 residues long. Trimming cost V 1 base and J 4 bases, with 16 bases left between them. CDR1 is SGHTA and CDR2 is FQGNSA in the germline V gene. The CDR3 reads CASSLEPGRSAYGYTF. In DNA form, the CDR3 reads TGTGCCAGCAGCTTAGAACCGGGGAGGTCTGCCTATGGCTACACCTTC.

This rearrangement joins TRBV12-3 or TRBV12-4 to TRBJ1-4; 9 bases are a match to TRBD1. The V segment lost 6 bases and the J segment 6 bases; nucleotides outside the gene matches: 8. This CDR3 is built from 15 residues. The CDR3 spells CASSLIDRGDEKLFF. The CDR3 DNA sequence: TGTGCCAGCAGCCTAATTGACAGGGGGGATGAAAAACTGTTTTTT.